The clone carrying this T cell receptor (beta chain) was observed a handful of times. These data come from a study of cytomegalovirus exposure and HLA in healthy donors. This PCR relied on a set of 60 Vbeta primers and 13 Jbeta primers. Here immunoSEQ multiplex PCR was the method, and the copy in TCRdb shows in-frame clones only, minus some. Here the sample spans some 190,000 clones, 75% to 90% being singletons. The CDR3 length is 15 residues. The junction had 10 bases not matched to a gene; V was cut back by 5 bases and J by 5 bases. From germline, CDR1 is MNHEY and CDR2 SMNVEV (reference sequence). Sequencing was carried out using PBMCs. The chain links TRBV27 to TRBJ1-1, with 8 bases identical to TRBD1. The TCR sequence derives from a man aged 30 to 45 in good health and CMV-seronegative. In DNA form, the CDR3 reads TGTGCCAGCAGTGGTCCAGGGGGCTACAGGACTGAAGCTTTCTTT. Residues: CASSGPGGYRTEAFF.